This TCR beta chain is drawn from a study of monozygotic twins with cystic fibrosis. The repertoire was sequenced with immunoSEQ multiplex PCR; TCRdb's copy has only in-frame clones and lacks some. Among 9,000 or so clones listed, 98% to 99% were seen once. This clone showed up just once. What it binds is not known. General study results and limits: Nucleotide-identical clonotype sharing was significantly higher within monozygotic CF twin pairs than between unrelated CF individuals. V usage most resembled the co-twin in 13 of 16 pairs. The repertoire was suggested to be naive-dominated, clonality median approximately 0.0098.

Sequenced input: blood. This sequence was found in a girl aged 2 to 9 with cystic fibrosis.

The CDR3 protein is CASSLGTSNYGYTF. The CDR3 nucleotides read TGTGCCAGCAGCTTAGGGACATCTAACTATGGCTACACCTTC. The genes are TRBV5-6 and TRBJ1-2, with a possible D match to TRBD1 (6 bases). Trimming took off 2 bases at V and 0 bases at J, with 8 bases between the two ends. CDR1 is SGHDT and CDR2 is YYEEEE in the germline V gene. CDR3 length: 14 residues. The complete variable domain, with remaining parts taken from reference TRBV5-6 and TRBJ1-2, reads DAGVTQSPTHLIKTRGQQVTLRCSPKSGHDTVSWYQQALGQGPQFIFQYYEEEERQRGNFPDRFSGHQFPNYSSELNVNALLLGDSALYLCASSLGTSNYGYTFGSGTRLTVV.